A single sample gave rise to the 30 T cell receptor beta chains below, sequenced in a study of blood T cell repertoires in COVID-19. Sequenced by immunoSEQ multiplex PCR; TCRdb stores in-frame clones only, minus some. The table includes over 55,000 clones, 70% to 90% detected once. Sample: peripheral blood. The source of these receptors is a woman aged 80 or over with acute or convalescent COVID-19.

The chain combines TRBV4-2 with TRBJ2-1; 16 nucleotides agree with TRBD2. The CDR3 has 20 amino acids. With 0 bases clipped from V and 0 bases from J, the junction kept 5 bases outside the gene matches. Per the germline V gene, CDR1 is LGHNA and CDR2 is YNFKEQ. The CDR3 here is CASSQDKGLAGGSSYNEQFF. The CDR3 DNA sequence: TGTGCCAGCAGCCAAGATAAGGGACTAGCGGGGGGGAGCTCCTACAATGAGCAGTTCTTC.

This chain links TRBV10-3 with TRBJ1-5, with TRBD1 identical over 9 bases. Germline V gene sequence: CDR1 ENHRY, CDR2 SYGVKD. The CDR3 consists of 14 residues. V trimming: 4 bases; J trimming: 5 bases; junction bases outside the gene matches: 3. The DNA for the CDR3 is TGTGCCATCAGTGGGGACAGGGAATATCAGCCCCAGCATTTT. Amino acid sequence: CAISGDREYQPQHF.

The V call is TRBV6-4, the J call TRBJ1-2, with 8 positions matching TRBD1. V shed 6 bases and J 2 bases; nucleotides not matched to a gene: 5. The CDR3 loop spans 14 amino acids. The germline V gene has CDR1 MRHNA and CDR2 SNTAGT. The CDR3 DNA reads TGTGCCAGCAGCCCTGGACAGGGCAACTATGGCTACACCTTC. Translation: CASSPGQGNYGYTF.

The gene calls are TRBV6-4 and TRBJ2-3; D gene unclear. CDR1 MRHNA and CDR2 SNTAGT come from the germline V gene. The length of the CDR3 is 13 residues. Trimming stripped 4 bases from V and 4 bases from J, with 9 bases between. The CDR3 loop reads CASSASRADTQYF. The CDR3 coding sequence is TGTGCCAGCAGTGCCTCTCGGGCAGATACGCAGTATTTT.

The J gene is TRBJ2-7, the V gene TRBV2; D uncertain. The CDR3 totals 15 residues. V lost 5 bases and J 0 bases, leaving 14 bases between the germline ends. CDR1 is SNHLY, CDR2 FYNNEI, per germline. CDR3 sequence reads: CASSRDTVSSYEQYF. CDR3 nucleotide sequence: TGTGCCAGCAGTCGAGACACTGTCAGCTCCTACGAGCAGTACTTC.

J is TRBJ1-2 and V is TRBV24-1, with 7 bases aligning to TRBD1. The ends lost 2 bases at V and 6 bases at J; junction bases unmatched: 5. This CDR3 is built from 14 residues. Looked up from germline, CDR1 is KGHDR and CDR2 is SFDVKD. CDR3 DNA: TGTGCCACCAGTGATTCAGGGGGTAGGGATGGCTACACCTTC. It specifies CATSDSGGRDGYTF.

This clone was counted a single time. V is TRBV7-2 and J is TRBJ2-3; 11 bases match TRBD2. CDR1 is SGHTA and CDR2 is FQGNSA in the germline V gene. J gave up 4 bases and V 5 bases, and 5 bases lay outside the gene matches. The CDR3 sequence is 15 residues long. CDR3 DNA sequence: TGTGCCAGCAGCCAGGGACTAGCGGTGGCAGATACGCAGTATTTT. It encodes CASSQGLAVADTQYF.

This chain links TRBV28 with TRBJ2-5, with 7 bases fitting TRBD1. Germline CDR1 reads MDHEN; CDR2 reads SYDVKM. Trimming cost V 2 bases and J 5 bases; bases outside gene matches: 8. The CDR3 contains 15 residues. The CDR3 loop reads CASSLPSPGQETQYF. CDR3 coding DNA: TGTGCCAGCAGTTTACCTTCTCCGGGACAGGAGACCCAGTACTTC. The whole variable domain, filled in from reference TRBV28 and TRBJ2-5, reads DVKVTQSSRYLVKRTGEKVFLECVQDMDHENMFWYRQDPGLGLRLIYFSYDVKMKEKGDIPEGYSVSREKKERFSLILESASTNQTSMYLCASSLPSPGQETQYFGPGTRLLVL.

This clone was seen only a few times. The rearrangement uses TRBV6-5 and TRBJ1-1; 11 bases are shared with TRBD1. The CDR3 sequence is 16 residues long. With V trimmed by 4 bases and J by 1 base, 5 bases remained unmatched. Per the germline V gene, CDR1 is MNHEY and CDR2 is SVGAGI. CDR3 bases: TGTGCCAGCAGTTGGACAGGGGGCCGGTCGAACACTGAAGCTTTCTTT. It translates to CASSWTGGRSNTEAFF.

This clone was seen only once. J is TRBJ2-3 and V is TRBV24-1, with D unclear. Germline CDR1 is KGHDR and CDR2 is SFDVKD. CDR3 size: 11 residues. V lost 11 bases to trimming and J lost 5 bases, with 10 bases between them. The CDR3 DNA reads TGTGCCATAAGTCTAGGAGATACGCAGTATTTT. It is translated as CAISLGDTQYF.

This clone was recorded a few times. The chain combines TRBV27 with TRBJ2-7; 9 positions agree with TRBD2. The CDR3 consists of 14 residues. The trim removed 6 bases at V and 6 bases at J, leaving 9 bases unmatched. The germline V gene encodes CDR1 MNHEY and CDR2 SMNVEV (reference sequence). CDR3 in amino acids: CASSPPGLASEQYF. The CDR3 nucleotides are TGTGCCAGCAGCCCGCCGGGACTAGCTTCCGAGCAGTACTTC.

This clone occurred once. J is TRBJ2-2 and V is TRBV5-1; D perhaps matches TRBD1 (6 bases). CDR3 length: 15 amino acids. The V end lost 4 bases, the J end lost 0 bases, and 10 bases lay between the germline ends. Germline V lookup: CDR1 SGHRS, CDR2 YFSETQ. The CDR3 is CASSRTATNTGELFF. The CDR3 nucleotides are TGCGCCAGCAGCCGGACAGCAACGAACACCGGGGAGCTGTTTTTT.

The chain uses TRBV2 and TRBJ2-2, with D possibly matching TRBD1 (6 bases). The CDR3 loop spans 15 amino acids. Per the germline V gene, CDR1 is SNHLY and CDR2 is FYNNEI. Between the trimmed V and J ends, which lost 6 bases and 6 bases, there was a span of 17 bases. CDR3 sequence: CASRETTRGSGELFF. Here the CDR3 DNA reads TGTGCCAGCAGAGAAACTACGAGGGGGTCCGGGGAGCTGTTTTTT. Supplemented by reference TRBV2 and TRBJ2-2, the full variable domain reads EPEVTQTPSHQVTQMGQEVILRCVPISNHLYFYWYRQILGQKVEFLVSFYNNEISEKSEIFDDQFSVERPDGSNFTLKIRSTKLEDSAMYFCASRETTRGSGELFFGEGSRLTVL.

The rearrangement uses TRBV10-3 and TRBJ1-1, with D tentatively TRBD1 (6 bases). Trimming took off 4 bases at V and 0 bases at J, with 12 bases between the two ends. CDR3 length: 15 amino acids. Germline V gives CDR1 ENHRY, CDR2 SYGVKD. The chain's CDR3 is CAISAQGRVNTEAFF. CDR3 DNA sequence: TGTGCCATCAGTGCACAGGGAAGGGTGAACACTGAAGCTTTCTTT.

The chain carries TRBV7-9 and TRBJ2-7; weak D call: TRBD2 (5 bases). V was clipped by 2 bases and J by 5 bases, with 7 bases between them. The germline V gene encodes CDR1 SEHNR and CDR2 FQNEAQ (reference sequence). This CDR3 region has 12 residues. The CDR3, as DNA: TGTGCCAGCAGCTTAAGGGAGCACGAGCAGTACTTC. It specifies CASSLREHEQYF.

This chain joins TRBV16 and TRBJ1-1; TRBD1 agrees at 10 bases. CDR1 and CDR2 from the germline V gene are KGHSY and FQNENV. J lost 3 bases, V lost 2 bases, and 6 bases had no gene match. This CDR3 contains 16 residues. The CDR3 DNA reads as TGTGCCAGCAGCCAAAAGCCCGACAGGGGGCACACTGAAGCTTTCTTT. Translating gives CASSQKPDRGHTEAFF.

The chain uses TRBV28 and TRBJ1-2; maybe TRBD1 (6 bases). The CDR3 consists of 15 residues. The V end was cut by 5 bases, the J end by 4 bases, with 17 bases between. Germline values: CDR1 MDHEN, CDR2 SYDVKM. This chain's CDR3 is CASSLPTGFSYGYTF. DNA of the CDR3: TGTGCCAGCAGTCTCCCTACAGGGTTCTCCTATGGCTACACCTTC.

Comment on this clone: One junction end does not reproduce the germline sequence, and a read error may be involved. The chain combines TRBV7-9 with TRBJ2-1; 8 bases are shared with TRBD2. The CDR3 is 14 residues long. Germline CDR1 is SEHNR and CDR2 is FQNEAQ (reference sequence). In DNA, the CDR3 is TGTGCCAGCAGCTTAGCTCTTAGCGGGGAGTCACGGGTCTTC. Translation gives CASSLALSGESRVF.

In this sample, this clone turned up a few times. V usage is TRBV19 and J usage is TRBJ2-2, with 7 bases aligning to TRBD1. The CDR3 covers 16 residues. J gave up 1 base and V 4 bases, and 6 bases lay outside the gene matches. Per the germline V gene, CDR1 is LNHDA and CDR2 is SQIVND (reference sequence). In DNA form, the CDR3 reads TGTGCCAGTAGTACCAGACAGGGTGGGAACACCGGGGAGCTGTTTTTT. It translates to CASSTRQGGNTGELFF.

The chain uses TRBV2 and TRBJ2-5, with D perhaps TRBD1 (5 bases). V lost 11 bases and J 5 bases, leaving 9 bases between the germline ends. Germline loops: CDR1 SNHLY, CDR2 FYNNEI. CDR3 length equals 10 residues. Here the CDR3 DNA reads TGTGCCGTCAACAGGGAGACCCAGTACTTC. Protein product: CAVNRETQYF.

This clone appeared a few times. The chain joins TRBV24-1 to TRBJ1-6; D remains unclear. The V gene lost 2 bases and the J gene lost 7 bases, with 8 bases spanning the gap. Per germline, CDR1 KGHDR and CDR2 SFDVKD. The CDR3 is 14 amino acids. CDR3 sequence: CATSDSLWNSPLHF. CDR3 coding DNA: TGTGCCACCAGTGATTCCCTATGGAATTCACCCCTCCACTTT.

This clone was seen just once. This sequence joins TRBV11-3 and TRBJ2-2, with D tentatively TRBD2 (5 bases). The CDR3 totals 16 residues. V was trimmed by 5 bases and J by 5 bases, leaving 18 bases between them. Germline V lookup: CDR1 SGHNT, CDR2 YENEEA. The DNA for the CDR3 is TGTGCCAGCAGCCCCGGCGGGCCCGGGCTTACCGGGGAGCTGTTTTTT. It yields the protein CASSPGGPGLTGELFF.

On this clone itself: This sample includes further DNA sequences coding for the same CDR3. The V gene is TRBV11-2, the J gene TRBJ2-3, with 8 nucleotides matching TRBD1. Trimming at V came to 6 bases and at J to 3 bases, leaving 5 bases not matched to a gene. Germline V lookup: CDR1 SGHAT, CDR2 FQNNGV. The CDR3 covers 14 residues. CDR3 nucleotide sequence: TGTGCCAGCAGTCCGGACAGGGCGACAGATACGCAGTATTTT. Its translation: CASSPDRATDTQYF.

The chain carries TRBV12-1 and TRBJ2-7; TRBD2, as called in the table, went unchecked against the DNA. TRBV12-1 is a known pseudogene. This CDR3 comprises 21 residues. The CDR3 region is CASSFDPREGLAGGPSDEQYF. CDR3 bases: TGTGCCAGCAGCTTTGACCCCAGGGAGGGACTAGCGGGAGGGCCGTCCGACGAGCAGTACTTC.

This chain connects TRBV4-1 to TRBJ1-2; possibly TRBD1 for D (6 bases). The germline V gene has CDR1 MGHRA and CDR2 YSYEKL. There are 16 residues in the CDR3. V dropped 3 bases and J dropped 2 bases, with 16 bases sitting between them. CDR3 protein: CASSHHGGRGNYGYTF. Here the CDR3 DNA reads TGCGCCAGCAGCCATCACGGAGGGAGGGGGAACTATGGCTACACCTTC.

The chain combines TRBV7-6 with TRBJ2-5, with 10 positions matching TRBD1. The CDR3 totals 15 residues. The J segment lost 5 bases and the V segment lost 5 bases, leaving 8 bases of the junction unmatched. The germline V gene encodes CDR1 SGHVS and CDR2 FNYEAQ. CDR3 bases: TGTGCCAGCAGCGCCCGGGACAGGGGCCGGGAGACCCAGTACTTC. This codes for CASSARDRGRETQYF. Using reference TRBV7-6 and TRBJ2-5 for the parts outside the CDR3, the full variable domain is GAGVSQSPRYKVTKRGQDVALRCDPISGHVSLYWYRQALGQGPEFLTYFNYEAQQDKSGLPNDRFSAERPEGSISTLTIQRTEQRDSAMYRCASSARDRGRETQYFGPGTRLLVL.

In its sample, this clone was seen a few times. J is TRBJ1-1 and V is TRBV7-8; D not resolved. The CDR3 loop spans 12 amino acids. V lost 5 bases and J 7 bases, leaving 11 bases between the germline ends. Germline V gene data show CDR1 as SGHVS and CDR2 as FQNEAQ. The CDR3 is CASSHANREAFF. The CDR3 bases are TGTGCCAGCAGCCACGCGAACCGTGAAGCTTTCTTT.

A remark on this clone: The junction differs from germline at one of its ends, possibly a read error. The chain joins TRBV7-6 to TRBJ2-5; TRBD2 aligns across 9 bases. The CDR3 consists of 16 residues. The V gene's germline CDR1 is SGHVS and CDR2 FNYEAQ. The CDR3 is CASSLAGQRTGETQYF. The CDR3 DNA reads as TGTGCCAGCAGCCTAGCGGGACAAAGGACGGGAGAGACCCAGTACTTC. Drawing the rest from reference TRBV7-6 and TRBJ2-5, the complete variable domain is GAGVSQSPRYKVTKRGQDVALRCDPISGHVSLYWYRQALGQGPEFLTYFNYEAQQDKSGLPNDRFSAERPEGSISTLTIQRTEQRDSAMYRCASSLAGQRTGETQYFGPGTRLLVL.

As concerns this clone: This sequence may be a read error, since a much larger clone differs from it by one base. The chain carries TRBV7-2 and TRBJ1-1, with a possible D match to TRBD1 (5 bases). CDR1 SGHTA and CDR2 FQGNSA come from the germline V gene. This CDR3 has 13 amino acids. The V gene lost 3 bases and the J gene lost 3 bases, with 8 bases spanning the gap. DNA for the CDR3: TGTGCCAGCAGCTTTCAAGGGGACACTGAAGCTTTCTTT. Its protein is CASSFQGDTEAFF.

V and J are TRBV9 and TRBJ2-5, with 10 bases matching TRBD2. This CDR3 comprises 15 residues. In germline, CDR1 is SGDLS, CDR2 YYNGEE. The junction had 3 bases not matched to a gene; V was cut back by 2 bases and J by 2 bases. The DNA for the CDR3 is TGTGCCAGCAGCGTGCTAGCGGGGGTTCAAGAGACCCAGTACTTC. Protein product: CASSVLAGVQETQYF.